Listed below are T cell receptor beta chains from one sample, sequenced in a study of immune evolution from preneoplasia to lung adenocarcinoma. Sequenced by immunoSEQ multiplex PCR; TCRdb stores in-frame clones only, minus some. This table holds around 8,000 clones, roughly 80% found once. Input material: FFPE invasive lung adenocarcinoma tissue. The receptors come from a person between 50 and 69 years old with lung adenocarcinoma. The CDR3 runs from the conserved cysteine through the conserved F or W. D genes are given only for firm matches. Clone sizes are given selectively: once, few, many, or a class where the clone is expanded.

J: TRBJ1-4
V: TRBV5-1
D: .
size: .
CDR3: CASSLASSDEKLFF
DNA: TGCGCCAGCAGCTTGGCGAGTTCTGATGAAAAACTGTTTTTT

J: TRBJ2-2
V: TRBV7-2
D: .
size: .
CDR3: CASSLVGRGPWAGELFF
DNA: TGTGCCAGCAGCTTAGTAGGGCGGGGCCCTTGGGCCGGGGAGCTGTTTTTT

J: TRBJ2-7
V: TRBV14
D: .
size: .
CDR3: CASSQGGRGHEQYF
DNA: TGTGCCAGCAGCCAAGGAGGCAGGGGCCACGAGCAGTACTTC

J: TRBJ2-1
V: TRBV28
D: TRBD2
size: .
CDR3: CASRSSGTYNEQFF
DNA: TGTGCCAGCAGATCTAGCGGAACCTACAATGAGCAGTTCTTC

J: TRBJ2-1
V: TRBV7-3
D: .
size: .
CDR3: CASSFERYNEQFF
DNA: TGTGCCAGCAGCTTCGAACGCTACAATGAGCAGTTCTTC

J: TRBJ2-2
V: TRBV5-6
D: TRBD1
size: .
CDR3: CASSLEWGTGNTGELFF
DNA: TGTGCCAGCAGCTTGGAGTGGGGGACAGGGAACACCGGGGAGCTGTTTTTT

J: TRBJ2-5
V: TRBV5-1
D: TRBD2
size: .
CDR3: CASSLVERERETQYF
DNA: TGCGCCAGCAGCTTGGTGGAGCGGGAGAGGGAGACCCAGTACTTC

J: TRBJ1-1
V: TRBV2
D: .
size: .
CDR3: CASRLQGNTEAFF
DNA: TGTGCCAGCAGACTACAGGGAAACACTGAAGCTTTCTTT

J: TRBJ2-7
V: TRBV19
D: .
size: once
CDR3: CASSSLGRDTSYEQYF
DNA: TGTGCCAGTAGTTCTCTCGGCCGGGACACCTCCTACGAGCAGTACTTC

J: TRBJ1-4
V: TRBV6-5
D: .
size: .
CDR3: CASRTGQLNEKLFF
DNA: TGTGCCAGCAGGACTGGGCAGCTCAATGAAAAACTGTTTTTT

J: TRBJ1-1
V: TRBV14
D: TRBD1
size: .
CDR3: CASSESRQGNTEAFF
DNA: TGTGCCAGCAGCGAAAGCAGACAGGGGAACACTGAAGCTTTCTTT

J: TRBJ2-3
V: TRBV9
D: .
size: .
CDR3: CASSVARTSDTQYF
DNA: TGTGCCAGCAGCGTAGCTAGGACTTCAGATACGCAGTATTTT

J: TRBJ2-1
V: TRBV5-1
D: .
size: few
CDR3: CASSLWGLEGEQFF
DNA: TGCGCCAGCAGCTTGTGGGGACTCGAGGGTGAGCAGTTCTTC

J: TRBJ1-5
V: TRBV10-3
D: .
size: few
CDR3: CASNRDPNQPQHF
DNA: TGTGCCAGCAACCGGGACCCCAATCAGCCCCAGCATTTT

J: TRBJ2-5
V: TRBV29-1
D: .
size: .
CDR3: CSVAPHARVGETQYF
DNA: TGCAGCGTTGCACCCCACGCGAGAGTTGGAGAGACCCAGTACTTC

J: TRBJ2-1
V: TRBV6-1
D: .
size: .
CDR3: CASSLYRDEQFF
DNA: TGTGCCAGCAGCCTCTACCGAGATGAGCAGTTCTTC

J: TRBJ2-7
V: TRBV6-5
D: TRBD2
size: .
CDR3: CASRGLAGGYEQYF
DNA: TGTGCCAGCAGGGGACTAGCGGGGGGCTACGAGCAGTACTTC

J: TRBJ2-1
V: TRBV5-5
D: TRBD2
size: few
CDR3: CASSLAGMGQFF
DNA: TGTGCCAGCAGCCTAGCGGGGATGGGGCAGTTCTTC

J: TRBJ2-7
V: TRBV11-1
D: TRBD1
size: .
CDR3: CASSLVTGGPHEQYF
DNA: TGTGCCAGCAGCTTAGTGACAGGGGGTCCCCACGAGCAGTACTTC

J: TRBJ1-2
V: TRBV5-4
D: .
size: few
CDR3: CASSKEGPYGYTF
DNA: TGTGCCAGCAGTAAGGAGGGGCCCTATGGCTACACCTTC

J: TRBJ1-3
V: TRBV18
D: .
size: .
CDR3: CASSPSSVSGNTIYF
DNA: TGTGCCAGCTCACCATCATCAGTGTCTGGAAACACCATATATTTT

J: TRBJ2-1
V: TRBV27
D: TRBD1
size: .
CDR3: CASTLRQGFNEQFF
DNA: TGTGCCAGCACTCTTAGACAGGGTTTCAATGAGCAGTTCTTC

J: TRBJ2-7
V: TRBV19
D: TRBD2
size: once
CDR3: CASSDSGLAISEQYF
DNA: TGTGCCAGTAGTGACTCCGGACTAGCGATTAGCGAGCAGTACTTC

J: TRBJ1-2
V: TRBV7-9
D: .
size: .
CDR3: CASSLAQGGESYGYTF
DNA: TGTGCCAGCAGCTTAGCGCAGGGCGGAGAGAGCTATGGCTACACCTTC

J: TRBJ2-1
V: TRBV7-3
D: TRBD2
size: .
CDR3: CASSLAGGRRHNEQFF
DNA: TGTGCCAGCAGCCTAGCGGGAGGGCGTAGACACAATGAGCAGTTCTTC

J: TRBJ2-2
V: TRBV7-7
D: .
size: once
CDR3: CASSRGSSGELFF
DNA: TGTGCTAGCAGCAGAGGGAGTTCCGGGGAGCTGTTTTTT

J: TRBJ2-5
V: TRBV7-6
D: .
size: .
CDR3: CASSPGGTQYF
DNA: TGTGCCAGCAGCCCCGGGGGGACCCAGTACTTC

J: TRBJ1-2
V: TRBV28
D: .
size: .
CDR3: CASRKTQNYGYTF
DNA: TGTGCCAGCAGAAAGACACAGAACTATGGCTACACCTTC

J: TRBJ2-1
V: TRBV11-1
D: .
size: .
CDR3: CASSSQTETLSYNEQFF
DNA: TGTGCCAGCAGCTCCCAGACTGAAACCCTCTCCTACAATGAGCAGTTCTTC

J: TRBJ2-7
V: TRBV7-6
D: .
size: .
CDR3: CASAPGAGNYEQYF
DNA: TGTGCCAGCGCCCCCGGGGCGGGGAACTACGAGCAGTACTTC

J: TRBJ2-3
V: TRBV28
D: TRBD2
size: .
CDR3: CASKVAGARSDTQYF
DNA: TGTGCCAGCAAAGTAGCGGGAGCCCGATCAGATACGCAGTATTTT

J: TRBJ2-7
V: TRBV6-1
D: .
size: .
CDR3: CASSEAFFSEEQYF
DNA: TGTGCCAGCAGTGAAGCGTTCTTCTCGGAGGAGCAGTACTTC

J: TRBJ2-1
V: TRBV5-1
D: .
size: .
CDR3: CASSLARGLPPFF
DNA: TGCGCCAGCAGCTTGGCTCGGGGACTGCCTCCGTTCTTC

J: TRBJ2-7
V: TRBV29-1
D: TRBD1
size: .
CDR3: CSVEDGTDYEQYF
DNA: TGCAGCGTTGAAGACGGGACAGACTACGAGCAGTACTTC

J: TRBJ1-1
V: TRBV30
D: .
size: .
CDR3: CAWARRFTEAFF
DNA: TGTGCCTGGGCCCGACGGTTCACTGAAGCTTTCTTT

J: TRBJ1-3
V: TRBV28
D: TRBD1
size: .
CDR3: CASSSQDRADTIYF
DNA: TGTGCCAGCAGTTCTCAGGACAGGGCCGACACCATATATTTT

J: TRBJ2-7
V: TRBV28
D: .
size: once
CDR3: CASSFGGRSYEQYF
DNA: TGTGCCAGCAGTTTTGGGGGTAGATCCTACGAGCAGTACTTC